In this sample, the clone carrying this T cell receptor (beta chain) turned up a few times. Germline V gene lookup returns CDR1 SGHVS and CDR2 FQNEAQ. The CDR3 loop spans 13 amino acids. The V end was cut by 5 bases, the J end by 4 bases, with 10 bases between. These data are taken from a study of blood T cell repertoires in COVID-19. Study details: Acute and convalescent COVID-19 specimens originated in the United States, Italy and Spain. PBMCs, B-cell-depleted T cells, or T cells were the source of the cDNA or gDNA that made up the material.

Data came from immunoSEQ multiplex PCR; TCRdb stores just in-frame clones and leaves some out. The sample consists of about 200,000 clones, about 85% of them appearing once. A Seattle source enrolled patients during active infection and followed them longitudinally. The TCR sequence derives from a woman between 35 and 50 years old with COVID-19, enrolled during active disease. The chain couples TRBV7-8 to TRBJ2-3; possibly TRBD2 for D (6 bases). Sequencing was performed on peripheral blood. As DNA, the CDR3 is TGTGCCAGCAGCCGGGGGACTGCAGATACGCAGTATTTT. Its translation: CASSRGTADTQYF.